What follows are 21 T cell receptor beta chains derived from one specimen sequenced in a study of blood T cell repertoires in COVID-19. Produced via immunoSEQ multiplex PCR; TCRdb's table is partial and in-frame only. The repertoire includes about 50,000 clones, roughly 91% of them detected once, and 5.5% to 7.5% sits in the top ten. Sequenced: peripheral blood. The receptors originated from a man aged 45-60 years with active COVID-19.

The chain carries TRBV11-2 and TRBJ2-1; the D is unclear. Germline assignment: CDR1 SGHAT and CDR2 FQNNGV. This CDR3 has 14 amino acids. The V end lost 4 bases, the J end lost 6 bases, and 13 bases lay between the germline ends. The CDR3 nucleotides read TGTGCCAGCAGCTCCGCCCTTGGGCGCAATGAGCAGTTCTTC. Its translation is CASSSALGRNEQFF.

The V gene is TRBV5-1, the J gene TRBJ1-1; D not certain. Germline loops: CDR1 SGHRS, CDR2 YFSETQ. The CDR3 contains 16 residues. Trimming left V 0 bases short and J 2 bases short, with 14 bases between. CDR3 residues: CASSLELRGRNTEAFF. DNA of the CDR3: TGCGCCAGCAGCTTGGAACTTCGAGGGCGTAACACTGAAGCTTTCTTT.

This chain links TRBV24-1 with TRBJ2-1, with D maybe TRBD2 (6 bases). The V end lost 7 bases, the J end lost 0 bases, and 9 bases lay between the germline ends. Germline V gene lookup returns CDR1 KGHDR and CDR2 SFDVKD. This CDR3 has 14 amino acids. CDR3 in amino acids: CATSGGSSYNEQFF. CDR3 coding DNA: TGTGCCACCAGCGGGGGAAGCTCCTACAATGAGCAGTTCTTC.

This chain links TRBV24-1 with TRBJ2-7, with a weak D call TRBD1 (6 bases). Germline V gene sequence: CDR1 KGHDR, CDR2 SFDVKD. V lost 4 bases to trimming and J lost 7 bases, with 16 bases between them. This CDR3 is built from 14 residues. This chain's CDR3 is CATSESDRPEEQYF. The DNA of the CDR3 is TGTGCCACCAGTGAATCCGACAGGCCAGAGGAGCAGTACTTC.

V usage is TRBV5-1 and J usage is TRBJ1-1; the D gene is possibly TRBD1 (5 bases). Trimming took 0 bases from V and 4 from J, leaving 13 bases between them. This CDR3 contains 15 residues. Per the germline V gene, CDR1 is SGHRS and CDR2 is YFSETQ. CDR3 nucleotides: TGCGCCAGCAGCTTGGGGGGCGGGACGGGCACTGAAGCTTTCTTT. It specifies CASSLGGGTGTEAFF.

This clone was detected only a few times. The CDR3 DNA is TGTGCCAGCAGCTTAGGCCTGACAGGAATTGTCGGGGAGCTGTTTTTT. Amino acid sequence: CASSLGLTGIVGELFF. The chain has TRBV7-9 and TRBJ2-2; D possibly corresponds to TRBD1 (6 bases). The germline V gene has CDR1 SEHNR and CDR2 FQNEAQ (reference sequence). V lost 1 base to trimming and J lost 7 bases, with 16 bases between them. The CDR3 consists of 16 residues.

J is TRBJ2-7 and V is TRBV28; D is uncertain. CDR1 is MDHEN and CDR2 is SYDVKM in the germline V gene. Deletions cut 4 bases from V and 4 bases from J, with 5 bases between. The CDR3 consists of 11 residues. As DNA, the CDR3 is TGTGCCAGCAGTTCCTTTTACGAGCAGTACTTC. Amino acids: CASSSFYEQYF.

The chain uses TRBV5-4 and TRBJ2-3; no definite D call. The V gene's germline CDR1 is SGHNT and CDR2 YYREEE (reference sequence). V gave up 0 bases and J gave up 2 bases, with 7 bases separating them. CDR3 length: 14 residues. The CDR3 bases are TGTGCCAGCAGCTTGGCGGAGTACACAGATACGCAGTATTTT. Protein product: CASSLAEYTDTQYF.

This clone was seen once. This rearrangement joins TRBV6-5 to TRBJ1-1, with TRBD1 identical over 7 bases. Germline trimming cut 7 bases from V and 10 bases from J; bases unmatched to any gene: 12. This CDR3 is built from 13 residues. The germline V gene encodes CDR1 MNHEY and CDR2 SVGAGI. The CDR3 region is CASIPGGGRGAFF. CDR3 coding DNA: TGTGCCAGCATCCCAGGAGGGGGCCGAGGAGCTTTCTTT.

Sample share makes this clone medium-sized. The chain joins TRBV7-9 to TRBJ1-2, with TRBD1 matching over 7 bases. This CDR3 is 13 amino acids long. Per the germline V gene, CDR1 is SEHNR and CDR2 is FQNEAQ (reference sequence). The V gene end was trimmed by 6 bases and the J gene end by 3 bases; junction bases not matched to a gene: 4. The CDR3 bases are TGTGCCAGCAGTACAGGGGATCACTATGGCTACACCTTC. Translating it yields CASSTGDHYGYTF.

This chain uses TRBV2 with TRBJ2-6; D unclear. The CDR3 spans 14 residues. V lost 8 bases and J 0 bases, leaving 8 bases between the germline ends. The germline gives CDR1 SNHLY, CDR2 FYNNEI. CDR3 bases: TGTGCCAGCTCTCCCTTCTCTGGGGCCAACGTCCTGACTTTC. Its translation: CASSPFSGANVLTF.

The V and J genes are TRBV5-1 and TRBJ1-6; possibly TRBD1 for D (5 bases). This CDR3 comprises 14 residues. CDR1 is SGHRS and CDR2 is YFSETQ in the germline V gene. The ends were cut back, 0 bases at V and 5 bases at J, with 6 bases in the middle. CDR3: CASSLGGDNSPLHF. CDR3 nucleotides: TGCGCCAGCAGCTTGGGGGGGGATAATTCACCCCTCCACTTT.

The chain links TRBV11-2 to TRBJ2-4, with 7 bases aligning to TRBD1. This CDR3 has 14 amino acids. V shed 4 bases, J shed 7 bases, and the junction held 7 bases outside the gene matches. The germline gives CDR1 SGHAT, CDR2 FQNNGV. The CDR3 bases are TGTGCCAGCAGCTCCCGACAGGGAGAGAACATTCAGTACTTC. Amino acid sequence: CASSSRQGENIQYF.

The genes are TRBV2 and TRBJ2-5; maybe TRBD1 (6 bases). This CDR3 has 16 residues. Per germline, CDR1 SNHLY and CDR2 FYNNEI. The V gene lost 6 bases and the J gene lost 5 bases, with 22 bases spanning the gap. This chain's CDR3 is CASRYRDTPQWETQYF. Here the CDR3 DNA reads TGTGCCAGCAGGTACCGGGACACCCCTCAATGGGAGACCCAGTACTTC. The whole variable domain, remainder taken from reference TRBV2 and TRBJ2-5, is EPEVTQTPSHQVTQMGQEVILRCVPISNHLYFYWYRQILGQKVEFLVSFYNNEISEKSEIFDDQFSVERPDGSNFTLKIRSTKLEDSAMYFCASRYRDTPQWETQYFGPGTRLLVL.

The chain has TRBV30 and TRBJ2-2, with D tentatively TRBD1 or TRBD2 (6 bases each). From germline, CDR1 is GTSNPN and CDR2 SVGIG (reference sequence). V was cut by 5 bases and J by 0 bases, with 10 bases left in between. The CDR3 totals 14 residues. The CDR3 here is CAWGGLSNTGELFF. DNA of the CDR3: TGTGCCTGGGGGGGGCTATCGAACACCGGGGAGCTGTTTTTT.

This clone occurred a few times. The chain links TRBV2 to TRBJ1-5; D is uncertain. The CDR3 is 13 residues long. The germline CDR1 and CDR2 sequences are SNHLY and FYNNEI. V was shortened by 2 bases and J by 7 bases, with 9 bases between the two germline ends. This CDR3 is CASSESRSQPQHF. The CDR3 coding sequence is TGTGCCAGCAGTGAATCTCGGTCGCAGCCCCAGCATTTT.

The chain links TRBV7-9 to TRBJ1-4; the match to TRBD1 covers 10 bases. Germline values: CDR1 SEHNR, CDR2 FQNEAQ (reference sequence). The junction had 4 bases not matched to a gene; V was cut back by 3 bases and J by 0 bases. The CDR3 contains 17 residues. CDR3 nucleotides: TGTGCCAGCAGCTTGGGGACAGGGGCTCCAACTAATGAAAAACTGTTTTTT. Amino acids: CASSLGTGAPTNEKLFF. The complete variable domain, with remaining parts taken from reference TRBV7-9 and TRBJ1-4, reads DTGVSQNPRHKITKRGQNVTFRCDPISEHNRLYWYRQTLGQGPEFLTYFQNEAQLEKSRLLSDRFSAERPKGSFSTLEIQRTEQGDSAMYLCASSLGTGAPTNEKLFFGSGTQLSVL.

The chain carries TRBV6-5 and TRBJ1-1; TRBD1 aligns across 7 bases. CDR3 length: 13 amino acids. Germline V gene sequence: CDR1 MNHEY, CDR2 SVGAGI. V was clipped by 6 bases and J by 7 bases; unmatched bases: 8. CDR3 DNA: TGTGCCAGCAGACTTAGACAGGGAAGTGAAGCTTTCTTT. It codes for CASRLRQGSEAFF.

This clone appeared once. V gene TRBV19 combines with J gene TRBJ2-1; D is uncertain. V was trimmed by 4 bases and J by 4 bases, leaving 14 bases between them. In germline, CDR1 is LNHDA, CDR2 SQIVND (reference sequence). This CDR3 comprises 15 residues. CDR3 in DNA: TGTGCCAGTAGTAGGCGCGGCAGCGATTACAATGAGCAGTTCTTC. This encodes CASSRRGSDYNEQFF. Full variable domain (remainder filled in from reference TRBV19 and TRBJ2-1): DGGITQSPKYLFRKEGQNVTLSCEQNLNHDAMYWYRQDPGQGLRLIYYSQIVNDFQKGDIAEGYSVSREKKESFPLTVTSAQKNPTAFYLCASSRRGSDYNEQFFGPGTRLTVL.

The gene calls are TRBV4-1 and TRBJ2-4; tentatively, D is TRBD2 (5 bases). Trimming left V 2 bases short and J 5 bases short, with 13 bases between. The CDR3 sequence is 15 residues long. Germline CDR1 is MGHRA and CDR2 is YSYEKL. DNA for the CDR3: TGCGCCAGCAGCCAAAGGGCACGGGAAGAAAACATTCAGTACTTC. Its translation: CASSQRAREENIQYF.

CDR3 coding DNA: TGTGCCAGCAGTCCAACCGGGACAGGGGACACTGAAGCTTTCTTT. Protein: CASSPTGTGDTEAFF. The chain links TRBV2 to TRBJ1-1; TRBD1 matches at 10 bases. The ends lost 5 bases at V and 3 bases at J; junction bases unmatched: 6. The length of the CDR3 is 15 residues. CDR1 is SNHLY, CDR2 FYNNEI, per germline.